The following is a TCR beta chain sequence with its context. This sample includes further DNA sequences coding for the same CDR3. This entry comes from a study of control samples from healthy donors and cancer patients. TCRdb's table, derived via immunoSEQ multiplex PCR, lists solely in-frame clones and lacks some. The sample lists roughly 120,000 clones, 93% occurring once. The CDR3 runs to 13 residues. Germline CDR1 is GTSNPN and CDR2 is SVGIG (reference sequence). V dropped 2 bases and J dropped 3; count of bases not matched to a gene: 1. The chain is built from TRBV30 and TRBJ1-3; 7 positions match TRBD1. The clonotype originates from a young man in good health. Sequencing was done on a sample of blood. CDR3 DNA sequence: TGTGCCTGGAGTCGGGACAGTGGAAACACCATATATTTT. Its protein is CAWSRDSGNTIYF. Supplemented by reference TRBV30 and TRBJ1-3, the full variable domain reads SQTIHQWPATLVQPVGSPLSLECTVEGTSNPNLYWYRQAAGRGLQLLFYSVGIGQISSEVPQNLSASRPQDRQFILSSKKLLLSDSGFYLCAWSRDSGNTIYFGEGSWLTVV.